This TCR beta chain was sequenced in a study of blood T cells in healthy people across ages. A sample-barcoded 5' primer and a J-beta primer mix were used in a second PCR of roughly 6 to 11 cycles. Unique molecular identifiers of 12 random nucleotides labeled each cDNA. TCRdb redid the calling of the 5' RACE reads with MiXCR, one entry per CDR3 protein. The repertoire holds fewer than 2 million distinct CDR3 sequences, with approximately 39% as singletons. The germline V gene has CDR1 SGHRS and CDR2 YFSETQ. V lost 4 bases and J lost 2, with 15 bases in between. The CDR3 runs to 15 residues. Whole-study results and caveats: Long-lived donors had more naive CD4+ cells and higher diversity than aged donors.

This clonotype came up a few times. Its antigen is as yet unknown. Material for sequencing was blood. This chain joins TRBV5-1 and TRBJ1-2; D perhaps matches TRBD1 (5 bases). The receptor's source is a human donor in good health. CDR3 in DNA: TGCGCCAGCAGCGGCTCATCGGGGCGCAACTATGGCTACACCTTC. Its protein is CASSGSSGRNYGYTF.